This entry lists 20 T cell receptor beta chains sequenced from one sample in a study of T cells in Graves' hyperthyroidism and ophthalmopathy. Amplified TCR beta CDR3 regions derived from RNA transcripts. The HTBI primer set drove a first-round RT-PCR of the TCR CDR3. TCRdb independently ran MiXCR on the multiplex PCR reads; one entry per CDR3 protein. Of 600,000 to 650,000 distinct CDR3 sequences in the sample, around 15% were seen once. Sample: blood. These receptors originate from a woman between 25 and 40 years old with Graves' hyperthyroidism.

This clonotype appeared many times. This rearrangement joins TRBV5-1 to TRBJ1-1; 7 bases match TRBD1. Germline lookup yields CDR1 SGHRS and CDR2 YFSETQ. The junction had 5 bases not matched to a gene; V was cut back by 0 bases and J by 3 bases. This CDR3 contains 15 residues. CDR3 amino acids: CASSLGAGGYTEAFF. The CDR3 DNA reads TGCGCCAGCAGCTTGGGGGCAGGGGGATACACTGAAGCTTTCTTT.

V and J are TRBV20-1 and TRBJ2-7, with D maybe TRBD2 (7 bases). The CDR3 length is 12 residues. The ends were cut back, 6 bases at V and 4 bases at J, with 13 bases in the middle. From germline, CDR1 is DFQATT and CDR2 SNEGSKA (reference sequence). The CDR3 loop is CSAPGGYYEQYF. The DNA of the CDR3 is TGCAGTGCCCCGGGGGGCTATTACGAGCAGTACTTC.

This clonotype appeared a single time. The J gene is TRBJ2-7, the V gene TRBV24-1; no clear D. The CDR3 has 13 residues. Germline CDR1 reads KGHDR; CDR2 reads SFDVKD. V lost 4 bases to trimming and J lost 6 bases, with 12 bases between them. CDR3 loop: CATSEARRREQYF. The CDR3 nucleotides are TGTGCCACCAGTGAGGCGCGTCGACGCGAGCAGTACTTC.

This clonotype was counted at least ten times. The rearrangement joins TRBV2 to TRBJ2-7; 7 bases match TRBD2. V shed 5 bases, J shed 4 bases, and the junction held 5 bases outside the gene matches. This CDR3 region has 13 residues. In germline, CDR1 is SNHLY, CDR2 FYNNEI. CDR3 amino acids: CASSQTSMYEQYF. CDR3 DNA sequence: TGTGCCAGCAGTCAGACTAGCATGTACGAGCAGTACTTC.

This clonotype has only a few counts. This sequence joins TRBV29-1 and TRBJ2-7; no clear D gene. Germline loops: CDR1 SQVTM, CDR2 ANQGSEA. The V end lost 2 bases, the J end lost 6 bases, and 14 bases lay between the germline ends. The CDR3 totals 13 residues. The CDR3: CSVENLDSGEQYF. DNA for the CDR3: TGCAGCGTTGAAAACCTGGATTCGGGCGAGCAGTACTTC.

Points on this clonotype: Germline is not matched at one junction end, which may reflect a read error. The chain links TRBV28 to TRBJ2-2, with a tentative D call TRBD1 (6 bases). Germline assignment: CDR1 MDHEN and CDR2 SYDVKM. This CDR3 contains 16 residues. CDR3 amino acids: CASRIIDRSNTRELFF. CDR3 coding DNA: TGTGCCAGCAGAATTATCGACAGGTCGAACACCAGGGAGCTGTTTTTT. The complete variable domain, with remaining parts taken from reference TRBV28 and TRBJ2-2, reads DVKVTQSSRYLVKRTGEKVFLECVQDMDHENMFWYRQDPGLGLRLIYFSYDVKMKEKGDIPEGYSVSREKKERFSLILESASTNQTSMYLCASRIIDRSNTRELFFGEGSRLTVL.

This clonotype was counted between two and nine times. The chain employs TRBV7-9 and TRBJ2-5; 10 bases are a match to TRBD2. The CDR3 contains 16 residues. With V trimmed by 5 bases and J by 1 base, 7 bases remained unmatched. Germline CDR1 reads SEHNR; CDR2 reads FQNEAQ (reference sequence). This CDR3 reads CASSPRLAGFQETQYF. The DNA of the CDR3 is TGTGCCAGCAGCCCGAGACTAGCGGGCTTCCAAGAGACCCAGTACTTC.

This chain connects TRBV29-1 to TRBJ2-1; weak D call: TRBD2 (5 bases). CDR1 and CDR2 (germline): SQVTM, ANQGSEA. V was trimmed by 7 bases and J by 6 bases, leaving 10 bases between them. The CDR3 runs to 11 residues. The CDR3: CSANEGNEQFF. The CDR3 DNA reads TGCAGCGCGAATGAGGGCAATGAGCAGTTCTTC.

At least ten counts were recorded for this clonotype. The chain employs TRBV19 and TRBJ1-5; tentative D call: TRBD1 (5 bases). The CDR3 spans 16 residues. The germline V and J ends were trimmed by 7 bases and 0 bases, with 16 bases remaining between them. CDR1 LNHDA and CDR2 SQIVND come from the germline V gene (reference sequence). The CDR3 DNA reads as TGTGCCAGTACCATGCGGGGGGTGGATAGCAATCAGCCCCAGCATTTT. This gives the protein CASTMRGVDSNQPQHF. The full variable domain, with the rest looked up from reference TRBV19 and TRBJ1-5, is DGGITQSPKYLFRKEGQNVTLSCEQNLNHDAMYWYRQDPGQGLRLIYYSQIVNDFQKGDIAEGYSVSREKKESFPLTVTSAQKNPTAFYLCASTMRGVDSNQPQHFGDGTRLSIL.

This clonotype has a count of ten or more. The chain is built from TRBV30 and TRBJ2-5; D remains ambiguous. With 1 base removed from V and 4 bases from J, the gap between germline ends came to 4 bases. Germline-derived CDR1 and CDR2 are GTSNPN and SVGIG (reference sequence). This CDR3 has 11 amino acids. In DNA, the CDR3 is TGTGCCTGGAGTGATTTAGAGACCCAGTACTTC. This codes for CAWSDLETQYF.

The chain uses TRBV19 and TRBJ1-1, with D uncertain. The CDR3 extends over 13 amino acids. The V end lost 7 bases, the J end lost 4 bases, and 13 bases lay between the germline ends. Germline V gene lookup returns CDR1 LNHDA and CDR2 SQIVND (reference sequence). The CDR3 DNA reads as TGTGCCAGTACCGCCCCCTGGGGCACTGAAGCTTTCTTT. Amino acid sequence: CASTAPWGTEAFF.

CDR3 sequence reads: CATSRDGESTDTQYF. The CDR3 DNA reads TGTGCCACCAGCAGAGATGGGGAGAGCACAGATACGCAGTATTTT. This chain links TRBV15 with TRBJ2-3; possible D gene TRBD2, 5 bases. The CDR3 sequence is 15 residues long. Germline values: CDR1 LNHNV, CDR2 YYDKDF (reference sequence). V shed 0 bases and J shed 0 bases, with 7 bases lying between them.

This clonotype was found a few times. The V gene is TRBV6-5, the J gene TRBJ2-1; 10 nucleotides line up with TRBD2. This CDR3 has 14 residues. The germline V gene has CDR1 MNHEY and CDR2 SVGAGI. The V segment lost 0 bases and the J segment 10 bases; nucleotides outside the gene matches: 3. CDR3 in amino acids: CASSYSLAGGEQFF. The CDR3 nucleotides are TGTGCCAGCAGTTACTCTTTAGCGGGAGGCGAGCAGTTCTTC.

This clonotype was seen a few times. The chain joins TRBV7-8 to TRBJ2-4; D might be TRBD2 (6 bases). Germline V gives CDR1 SGHVS, CDR2 FQNEAQ. There are 14 residues in the CDR3. V lost 5 bases and J 0 bases, leaving 8 bases between the germline ends. This chain's CDR3 is CASSRGVAKNIQYF. CDR3 sequence (DNA): TGTGCCAGCAGCCGCGGGGTAGCCAAAAACATTCAGTACTTC.

This clonotype appeared a few times. The rearrangement links TRBV7-9 to TRBJ2-7, with D maybe TRBD2 (5 bases). V dropped 7 bases and J dropped 6 bases, with 16 bases sitting between them. Per the germline V gene, CDR1 is SEHNR and CDR2 is FQNEAQ (reference sequence). The CDR3 loop spans 13 amino acids. The CDR3 coding sequence is TGTGCCAGCACTGAGGGTATCGGCGGCGAGCAGTACTTC. Its translation is CASTEGIGGEQYF. Complete variable domain (other parts from reference TRBV7-9 and TRBJ2-7): DTGVSQNPRHKITKRGQNVTFRCDPISEHNRLYWYRQTLGQGPEFLTYFQNEAQLEKSRLLSDRFSAERPKGSFSTLEIQRTEQGDSAMYLCASTEGIGGEQYFGPGTRLTVT.

This clonotype was counted many times. The chain uses TRBV2 and TRBJ2-5, with 10 positions matching TRBD1. The trim removed 5 bases at V and 6 bases at J, leaving 9 bases unmatched. There are 15 residues in the CDR3. Germline CDR1 is SNHLY and CDR2 is FYNNEI. The CDR3 region is CASSNDGTGVKTQYF. In DNA form, the CDR3 reads TGTGCCAGCAGTAATGACGGGACAGGGGTAAAGACCCAGTACTTC.

This clonotype has at least ten counts. The chain carries TRBV6-2 or TRBV6-3 and TRBJ2-7; no definite D call. V was clipped by 3 bases and J by 6 bases, with 21 bases between them. The CDR3 totals 16 residues. Germline loops: CDR1 MNHEY, CDR2 SVGEGT. Here the CDR3 DNA reads TGTGCCAGCAGTTATCCCGGACGGAGTCTCAAGGGCGAGCAGTACTTC. As protein: CASSYPGRSLKGEQYF.

This clonotype has at least ten counts. This sequence joins TRBV29-1 and TRBJ1-5; TRBD1 might be the D (5 bases). The CDR3 length is 13 residues. Germline-derived CDR1 and CDR2 are SQVTM and ANQGSEA. Trimming removed 4 bases at V and 5 bases at J, with 12 bases between. CDR3 coding DNA: TGCAGCGTTGCCGACAGCCCCGATCAGCCCCAGCATTTT. Its translation: CSVADSPDQPQHF. Filled out from reference TRBV29-1 and TRBJ1-5, the complete variable domain reads SAVISQKPSRDICQRGTSLTIQCQVDSQVTMMFWYRQQPGQSLTLIATANQGSEATYESGFVIDKFPISRPNLTFSTLTVSNMSPEDSSIYLCSVADSPDQPQHFGDGTRLSIL.

The chain uses TRBV7-9 and TRBJ2-1; D ambiguous. This CDR3 is built from 13 residues. Germline V gives CDR1 SEHNR, CDR2 FQNEAQ (reference sequence). The V gene lost 4 bases and the J gene lost 8 bases, with 12 bases spanning the gap. The CDR3 spells CASSSRTYHEQFF. As DNA, the CDR3 is TGTGCCAGCAGCTCCAGGACGTATCATGAGCAGTTCTTC.

This chain uses TRBV20-1 with TRBJ2-1, with 9 bases aligning to TRBD2. The ends lost 6 bases at V and 1 base at J; junction bases unmatched: 7. The germline CDR1 and CDR2 sequences are DFQATT and SNEGSKA (reference sequence). This CDR3 has 15 residues. This chain's CDR3 is CSATPSGNSYNEQFF. CDR3 nucleotide sequence: TGCAGTGCCACACCTAGCGGGAATTCCTACAATGAGCAGTTCTTC.